What follows is one T cell receptor (beta chain) and its context. A junction boundary mismatches the germline segment, possibly from a read error. The same CDR3 arises from other DNA sequences in this sample as well. Sequenced by immunoSEQ multiplex PCR; TCRdb stores in-frame clones only, minus some. The sample holds 5,000 to 7,000 clones; less than 90% are singletons and the top ten take about 4%. This record belongs to a study of T cells in lung cancer brain metastases. Germline V gives CDR1 SEHNR, CDR2 FQNEAQ (reference sequence). There are 13 residues in the CDR3. The sequencing sample was made of tumor tissue from the primary lung tumor. This TCR derives from a man aged 70 or older with non-small cell lung cancer. The chain joins TRBV7-9 to TRBJ2-7; 7 bases are shared with TRBD1. The CDR3 nucleotides are TGTGCCAGCCGGGACAGCCTGGCCTACGAACAGTACTTC. It translates to CASRDSLAYEQYF.